The 20 T cell receptor beta chains below come from one sample, sequenced in a study of cytomegalovirus exposure and HLA in healthy donors. The PCR made use of 60 Vbeta and 13 Jbeta primers. This table comes from immunoSEQ multiplex PCR, and its TCRdb copy is limited to in-frame clones, with some not included. The sample records about 200,000 clones, approximately 86% being singletons. Material: PBMCs. These receptors came from a woman aged 25 to 39 in good health and CMV-seronegative.

The chain carries TRBV30 and TRBJ2-7; 7 positions agree with TRBD2. The CDR3 runs to 13 residues. The V and J ends lost 3 bases and 7 bases, in that order; junction bases with no gene match: 9. Germline V gives CDR1 GTSNPN, CDR2 SVGIG (reference sequence). This CDR3 reads CAWSARGGGEQYF. Written as DNA, the CDR3 is TGTGCCTGGAGCGCCCGTGGGGGGGGAGAGCAGTACTTC.

The rearrangement joins TRBV2 to TRBJ2-2; TRBD1 agrees at 9 bases. CDR1 SNHLY and CDR2 FYNNEI come from the germline V gene. V lost 6 bases, J lost 6 bases, and 8 bases stayed unmatched. The CDR3 loop spans 15 amino acids. The CDR3 DNA follows: TGTGCCAGCAGGCCCCGGACAGGGGAATCCGGGGAGCTGTTTTTT. Translated: CASRPRTGESGELFF.

This clone was detected only a few times. The rearrangement links TRBV25-1 to TRBJ1-1; the D is unclear. CDR3 size: 12 residues. Trimming left V 8 bases short and J 1 base short, with 8 bases between. Germline lookup yields CDR1 MGHDK and CDR2 SYGVNS. The chain's CDR3 is CASAHRNTEAFF. DNA for the CDR3: TGTGCCAGCGCACACAGGAACACTGAAGCTTTCTTT.

Remarks on this clone: The sample has other DNA sequences that encode this CDR3 too. This rearrangement joins TRBV29-1 to TRBJ2-1, with D unresolved. Looked up from germline, CDR1 is SQVTM and CDR2 is ANQGSEA. The length of the CDR3 is 11 residues. Trimming cost V 2 bases and J 4 bases, with 3 bases left between them. CDR3 amino acids: CSVETYNEQFF. As DNA, the CDR3 is TGCAGCGTTGAAACTTACAATGAGCAGTTCTTC.

V and J are TRBV5-1 and TRBJ2-6, with D perhaps TRBD1 (5 bases). Trimming cost V 4 bases and J 1 base, with 12 bases left between them. The CDR3 consists of 16 residues. The germline gives CDR1 SGHRS, CDR2 YFSETQ. CDR3 nucleotide sequence: TGCGCCAGCAGCGCAAATACAGGATCTGGGGCCAACGTCCTGACTTTC. This translates into CASSANTGSGANVLTF.

The rearrangement uses TRBV7-2 and TRBJ1-5; D unclear. In germline, CDR1 is SGHTA, CDR2 FQGNSA. The CDR3 runs 15 residues. Trimming took off 2 bases at V and 7 bases at J, with 15 bases between the two ends. The CDR3 loop is CASSLKLGSPQPQHF. For the CDR3, the DNA is TGTGCCAGCAGCTTAAAATTGGGCAGTCCGCAGCCCCAGCATTTT.

The sample holds a few counts of this clone. This rearrangement joins TRBV19 to TRBJ1-2; TRBD1 might be the D (5 bases). The CDR3 has 15 residues. Trimming shortened V by 10 bases and J by 1 base, and 19 bases separated the two germline ends. Germline V CDR1 and CDR2: LNHDA, SQIVND (reference sequence). The DNA for the CDR3 is TGTGCCACACTTTCCTTCAGGGATGGTAACTATGGCTACACCTTC. As protein: CATLSFRDGNYGYTF.

In this sample, this clone turned up a few times. The V call is TRBV18, the J call TRBJ2-3; 9 bases map to TRBD1. CDR1 is KGHSH, CDR2 LQKENI, per germline. V was clipped by 3 bases and J by 5 bases; unmatched bases: 6. CDR3 length equals 15 residues. In nucleotides, the CDR3 is TGTGCCAGCTCACCCCTCGGACAGGGGTTAGATACGCAGTATTTT. Translation gives CASSPLGQGLDTQYF.

The chain joins TRBV6-5 to TRBJ1-5; tentative D call: TRBD1 (6 bases). CDR1 and CDR2 from the germline V gene are MNHEY and SVGAGI. This CDR3 comprises 15 residues. With 5 bases removed from V and 0 bases from J, the gap between germline ends came to 11 bases. CDR3 sequence reads: CASSHDRLSNQPQHF. CDR3 nucleotide sequence: TGTGCCAGCAGTCACGACAGGCTTAGCAATCAGCCCCAGCATTTT.

The J gene is TRBJ2-1, the V gene TRBV5-1; D might be TRBD1 (5 bases). CDR3 length: 15 amino acids. Germline V CDR1 and CDR2: SGHRS, YFSETQ. Trimming stripped 7 bases from V and 0 bases from J, with 14 bases between. The CDR3 loop is CASHPGQSSYNEQFF. The CDR3 nucleotides read TGCGCCAGCCACCCTGGACAAAGCTCCTACAATGAGCAGTTCTTC.

V usage is TRBV28 and J usage is TRBJ2-7, with D possibly TRBD2 on 5 matching bases. The CDR3 runs to 14 residues. V shed 11 bases and J shed 4 bases, with 21 bases lying between them. Germline lookup yields CDR1 MDHEN and CDR2 SYDVKM. The CDR3 coding sequence is TGTGCCCATGGGGAGAGTTCCTCGTATTACGAGCAGTACTTC. Translating it yields CAHGESSSYYEQYF.

This clone has a handful of counts. The J gene is TRBJ2-1, the V gene TRBV18, with 9 bases that match TRBD2. Germline loops: CDR1 KGHSH, CDR2 LQKENI. The V and J ends lost 3 bases and 9 bases, in that order; junction bases with no gene match: 3. This CDR3 is 13 amino acids long. This chain's CDR3 is CASSPLAGTEQFF. DNA for the CDR3: TGTGCCAGCTCACCCCTAGCGGGAACTGAGCAGTTCTTC.

The rearrangement joins TRBV6-7 to TRBJ1-2, with unresolved D. TRBV6-7 is an open reading frame whose function is uncertain. Trimming removed 6 bases from V and 8 bases from J, with 22 bases in between. The CDR3 covers 15 residues. CDR3 nucleotides: TGTGCCAGCAGCCCCAAAGGGTCGGCGGGCTGGGGCTACACCTTC. The encoded protein is CASSPKGSAGWGYTF.

This clone was recorded only once. This chain connects TRBV7-9 to TRBJ1-4; 10 nucleotides align to TRBD1. There are 14 residues in the CDR3. Losses at the gene ends were 3 bases for V and 6 bases for J; bases not matched to a gene: 1. From germline, CDR1 is SEHNR and CDR2 FQNEAQ (reference sequence). CDR3 sequence: CASSLGTGDEKLFF. DNA for the CDR3: TGTGCCAGCAGCTTGGGGACAGGGGATGAAAAACTGTTTTTT.

The genes are TRBV5-4 and TRBJ2-3; 9 positions match TRBD2. Trimming took 6 bases from V and 5 from J; bases not matched to a gene: 16. Germline CDR1 reads SGHNT; CDR2 reads YYREEE (reference sequence). This CDR3 spans 17 amino acids. The CDR3 nucleotides read TGTGCCAGCAACCCGCCGGGAGCGGGAGGTCGAGGAGATACGCAGTATTTT. This translates into CASNPPGAGGRGDTQYF. Full variable domain (remainder filled in from reference TRBV5-4 and TRBJ2-3): ETGVTQSPTHLIKTRGQQVTLRCSSQSGHNTVSWYQQALGQGPQFIFQYYREEENGRGNFPPRFSGLQFPNYSSELNVNALELDDSALYLCASNPPGAGGRGDTQYFGPGTRLTVL.

This clone was observed once. This rearrangement joins TRBV20-1 to TRBJ2-3; D gene uncertain. The germline V gene has CDR1 DFQATT and CDR2 SNEGSKA (reference sequence). V dropped 5 bases and J dropped 4 bases, with 7 bases sitting between them. The CDR3 loop spans 11 amino acids. CDR3: CSAPMADTQYF. The DNA for the CDR3 is TGCAGTGCTCCTATGGCAGATACGCAGTATTTT.

This chain joins TRBV7-3 and TRBJ2-3; 9 bases agree with TRBD2. Unmatched junction bases numbered 8, after V lost 6 bases and J lost 1 base. The germline gives CDR1 SGHTA, CDR2 FQGTGA. The CDR3 contains 16 residues. For the CDR3, the DNA is TGTGCCAGCAGTCTCGGGGCGGGAGGGGGCACAGATACGCAGTATTTT. This gives the protein CASSLGAGGGTDTQYF. The full variable domain, in which reference TRBV7-3 and TRBJ2-3 provide the parts outside the CDR3, is GAGVSQTPSNKVTEKGKYVELRCDPISGHTALYWYRQSLGQGPEFLIYFQGTGAADDSGLPNDRFFAVRPEGSVSTLKIQRTERGDSAVYLCASSLGAGGGTDTQYFGPGTRLTVL.

This clone was seen only once. The J gene is TRBJ1-1, the V gene TRBV5-6; maybe TRBD1 (5 bases). Germline V gene lookup returns CDR1 SGHDT and CDR2 YYEEEE. This CDR3 spans 14 amino acids. The V gene lost 1 base and the J gene lost 3 bases, with 10 bases spanning the gap. DNA of the CDR3: TGTGCCAGCAGCTTGATAAAAGGGGACACTGAAGCTTTCTTT. It is translated as CASSLIKGDTEAFF.

This rearrangement joins TRBV27 to TRBJ2-1; D not certain. Trimming shortened V by 5 bases and J by 8 bases, and 13 bases separated the two germline ends. Germline values: CDR1 MNHEY, CDR2 SMNVEV (reference sequence). The CDR3 runs to 13 residues. Written as DNA, the CDR3 is TGTGCCAGCAGTCCCCATGTTCGGGATGAGCAGTTCTTC. It is translated as CASSPHVRDEQFF.

The chain is built from TRBV28 and TRBJ1-4; 9 positions match TRBD1. Germline loops: CDR1 MDHEN, CDR2 SYDVKM. The CDR3 is 14 amino acids. V lost 4 bases to trimming and J lost 7 bases; unmatched junction nucleotides: 4. The CDR3: CASSSGQGSEKLFF. The DNA for the CDR3 is TGTGCCAGCAGTTCGGGACAGGGAAGTGAAAAACTGTTTTTT.